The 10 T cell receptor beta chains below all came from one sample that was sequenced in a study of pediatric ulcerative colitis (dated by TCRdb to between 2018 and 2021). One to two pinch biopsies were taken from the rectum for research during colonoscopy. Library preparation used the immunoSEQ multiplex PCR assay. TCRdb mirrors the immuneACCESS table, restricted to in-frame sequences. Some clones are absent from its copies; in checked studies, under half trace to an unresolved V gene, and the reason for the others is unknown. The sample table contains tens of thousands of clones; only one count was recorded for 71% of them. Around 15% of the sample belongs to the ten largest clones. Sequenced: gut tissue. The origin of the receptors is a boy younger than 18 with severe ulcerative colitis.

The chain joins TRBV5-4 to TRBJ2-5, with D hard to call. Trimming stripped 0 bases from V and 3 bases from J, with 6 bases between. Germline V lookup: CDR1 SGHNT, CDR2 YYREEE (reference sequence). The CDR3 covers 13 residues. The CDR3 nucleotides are TGTGCCAGCAGCTTGGGTCATGAAGAGACCCAGTACTTC. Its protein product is CASSLGHEETQYF.

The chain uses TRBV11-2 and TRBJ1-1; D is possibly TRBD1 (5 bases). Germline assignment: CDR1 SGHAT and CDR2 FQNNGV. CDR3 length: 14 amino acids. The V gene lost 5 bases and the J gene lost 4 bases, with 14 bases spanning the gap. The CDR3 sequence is CASSHPGGGTEAFF. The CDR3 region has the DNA TGTGCCAGCAGCCATCCCGGGGGAGGCACTGAAGCTTTCTTT.

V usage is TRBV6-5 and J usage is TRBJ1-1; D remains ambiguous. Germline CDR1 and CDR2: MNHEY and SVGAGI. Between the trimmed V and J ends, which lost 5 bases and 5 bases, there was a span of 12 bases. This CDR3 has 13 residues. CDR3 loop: CASSARFPTEAFF. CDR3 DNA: TGTGCCAGCAGTGCCCGGTTCCCAACTGAAGCTTTCTTT.

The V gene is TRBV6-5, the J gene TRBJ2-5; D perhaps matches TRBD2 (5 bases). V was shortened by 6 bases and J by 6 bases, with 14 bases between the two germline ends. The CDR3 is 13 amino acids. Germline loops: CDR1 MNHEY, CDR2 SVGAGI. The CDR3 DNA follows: TGTGCCAGCAGCCGCCCCGCCGGGAAGACCCAGTACTTC. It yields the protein CASSRPAGKTQYF.

CDR3 DNA sequence: TGTGCCAGCAGCTTGGGACAGGGGGCTGAAAAACTGTTTTTT. Its protein product is CASSLGQGAEKLFF. The chain combines TRBV5-8 with TRBJ1-4; 10 bases map to TRBD1. The CDR3 totals 14 residues. Germline loops: CDR1 SGHTS, CDR2 YDEGEE. Trimming removed 0 bases from V and 7 bases from J; junction bases left unmatched: 0.

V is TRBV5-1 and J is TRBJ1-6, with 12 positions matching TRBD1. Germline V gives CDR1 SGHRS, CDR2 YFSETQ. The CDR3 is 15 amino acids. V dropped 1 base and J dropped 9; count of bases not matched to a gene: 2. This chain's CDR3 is CASSLKGQGASPLHF. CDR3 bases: TGCGCCAGCAGCTTGAAGGGACAGGGGGCTTCACCCCTCCACTTT.

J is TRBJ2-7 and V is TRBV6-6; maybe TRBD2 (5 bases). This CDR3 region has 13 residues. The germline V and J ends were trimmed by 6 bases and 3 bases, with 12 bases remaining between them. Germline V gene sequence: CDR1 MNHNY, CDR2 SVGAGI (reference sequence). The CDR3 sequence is CASSYGEGYEQYF. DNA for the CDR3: TGTGCCAGCAGCTACGGCGAGGGCTACGAGCAGTACTTC.

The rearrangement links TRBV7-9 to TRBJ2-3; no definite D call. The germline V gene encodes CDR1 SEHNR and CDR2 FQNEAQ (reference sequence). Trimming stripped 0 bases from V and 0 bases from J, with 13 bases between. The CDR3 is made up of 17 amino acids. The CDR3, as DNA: TGTGCCAGCAGCTTAGCGTCGGCCCTCGCTAGCACAGATACGCAGTATTTT. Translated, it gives CASSLASALASTDTQYF.

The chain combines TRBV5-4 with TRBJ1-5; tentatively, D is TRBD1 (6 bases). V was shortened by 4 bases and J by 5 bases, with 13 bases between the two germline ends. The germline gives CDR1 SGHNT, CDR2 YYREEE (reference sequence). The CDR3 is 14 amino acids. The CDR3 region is CASSKDGGDQPQHF. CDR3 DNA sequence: TGTGCCAGCAGCAAAGATGGGGGCGATCAGCCCCAGCATTTT.

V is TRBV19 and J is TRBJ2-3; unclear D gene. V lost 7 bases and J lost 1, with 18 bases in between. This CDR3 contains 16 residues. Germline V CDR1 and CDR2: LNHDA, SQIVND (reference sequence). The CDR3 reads CASTEYWSRGTDTQYF. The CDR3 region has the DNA TGTGCCAGTACCGAATACTGGAGCCGTGGCACAGATACGCAGTATTTT.